This T cell receptor (beta chain) was observed in a study of shared clonotypes between healthy human individuals. This clone was observed a single time. No antigen is known for it. Overall study results and limits: Estimated clonotype richness was generally higher in naive than memory subsets.

Trimming at V came to 6 bases and at J to 8 bases, leaving 6 bases not matched to a gene. Germline V gene data show CDR1 as MNHEY and CDR2 as SMNVEV (reference sequence). The CDR3 has 13 residues. The method was immunoSEQ multiplex PCR; TCRdb's version includes in-frame clones alone and lacks a portion of them. The sample has about 2.4 million clones, roughly 93% seen once; the top ten hold about 0.38%. The source is a man between 18 and 35 years old in good health. Some clones in this sample may be carry-over from other donors' samples. The chain combines TRBV27 with TRBJ1-4; 7 positions agree with TRBD1. Sequences were obtained from naive CD4+ T cells from PBMCs. Subset meaning: CD45RA+ positively selected. The CDR3 here is CASRPRDREKLFF. The CDR3 DNA reads as TGTGCCAGCAGGCCCCGGGACAGAGAAAAACTGTTTTTT. Variable domain in full (rest from reference TRBV27 and TRBJ1-4): EAQVTQNPRYLITVTGKKLTVTCSQNMNHEYMSWYRQDPGLGLRQIYYSMNVEVTDKGDVPEGYKVSRKEKRNFPLILESPSPNQTSLYFCASRPRDREKLFFGSGTQLSVL.